A selection of T cell receptor beta chains follows, all from one sample in a study of blood T cell repertoires in COVID-19. Method: immunoSEQ multiplex PCR; TCRdb's copy keeps in-frame clones and lacks some. The sample lists fewer than 300,000 clones, over 70% occurring once. Input material: peripheral blood. The receptor set was obtained from a woman of 80 years or more with acute or convalescent COVID-19. CDR3s include the opening cysteine and the closing phenylalanine or tryptophan. D genes are given only for firm matches. Clone size is stated in some rows and not others, as once, few, many or a class when expanded.

.,.,TRBJ2-1,TRBV18,15,CASSPTKSSYNEQFF,TGTGCCAGCTCACCGACAAAGAGCTCCTACAATGAGCAGTTCTTC
TRBD2,.,TRBJ2-3,TRBV7-6,18,CASSLAPSGGARGDTQYF,TGTGCCAGCAGCTTAGCCCCTAGCGGGGGGGCCCGGGGAGATACGCAGTATTTT
.,.,TRBJ2-1,TRBV5-6,15,CASSSWGRSYNEQFF,TGTGCCAGCAGCTCGTGGGGGCGCTCCTACAATGAGCAGTTCTTC
TRBD2,.,TRBJ2-5,TRBV3-1/TRBV3-2,15,CASSQVAGGGETQYF,TGTGCCAGCAGCCAAGTTGCGGGGGGTGGGGAGACCCAGTACTTC
TRBD2,.,TRBJ2-2,TRBV6-5,15,CASRSGSGYTGELFF,TGTGCCAGCAGGAGCGGGAGCGGGTATACCGGGGAGCTGTTTTTT
TRBD1,.,TRBJ2-1,TRBV3-1/TRBV3-2,15,CASSQAGQSYNEQFF,TGTGCCAGCAGCCAAGCGGGACAGTCCTACAATGAGCAGTTCTTC
TRBD1,.,TRBJ1-4,TRBV7-9,17,CASSSPQGAMVWEKLFF,TGTGCCAGCAGCTCCCCCCAGGGGGCGATGGTCTGGGAAAAACTGTTTTTT
TRBD1,.,TRBJ2-2,TRBV30,13,CAWGTGGSGELFF,TGTGCCTGGGGGACAGGGGGTTCCGGGGAGCTGTTTTTT
.,.,TRBJ1-3,TRBV5-1,16,CASSLPGLSSGNTIYF,TGCGCCAGCAGCTTGCCAGGATTGAGCTCTGGAAACACCATATATTTT
.,.,TRBJ2-7,TRBV14,15,CASSQQTGSSYEQYF,TGTGCCAGCAGCCAACAAACCGGGTCCTCCTACGAGCAGTACTTC
TRBD1,.,TRBJ1-1,TRBV6-4,11,CASTGTGVAFF,TGTGCCAGCACCGGGACAGGGGTAGCTTTCTTT
.,.,TRBJ2-7,TRBV21-1,15,CASSDDRGSSYEQYF,TGTGCCAGCAGCGATGACAGGGGGAGCTCCTACGAGCAGTACTTC
.,.,TRBJ1-6,TRBV6-2/TRBV6-3,14,CASSFTGPNSPLHF,TGTGCCAGCAGTTTTACAGGGCCGAATTCACCCCTCCACTTT
.,.,TRBJ2-7,TRBV24-1,14,CATSDFALVYEQYF,TGTGCCACCAGTGATTTTGCACTCGTCTACGAGCAGTACTTC
.,.,TRBJ1-1,TRBV7-8,13,CASSFRNTGEAFF,TGTGCCAGCAGCTTTCGCAATACGGGGGAAGCTTTCTTT
TRBD2,.,TRBJ2-3,TRBV13,14,CASSSAAGPDTQYF,TGTGCCAGCAGCTCAGCAGCGGGACCAGATACGCAGTATTTT
.,few,TRBJ2-7,TRBV25-1,14,CASSDPPRNYEQYF,TGTGCCAGCAGTGACCCCCCCAGGAACTACGAGCAGTACTTC
.,.,TRBJ2-7,TRBV7-3,15,CASSLGRGQTYEQYF,TGTGCCAGCAGCTTGGGGCGGGGCCAAACCTACGAGCAGTACTTC
.,.,TRBJ2-2,TRBV5-1,14,CASSLSGSTGELFF,TGCGCCAGCAGCTTAAGCGGGTCCACCGGGGAGCTGTTTTTT
.,once,TRBJ2-5,TRBV6-2/TRBV6-3,15,CASSYDRPSPETQYF,TGTGCCAGCAGTTACGACAGGCCTTCCCCGGAGACCCAGTACTTC
.,few,TRBJ2-2,TRBV7-8,15,CASSFAGILAGELFF,TGTGCCAGCAGCTTCGCAGGGATTCTGGCCGGGGAGCTGTTTTTT
.,.,TRBJ1-1,TRBV5-4,12,CASSLQGTEAFF,TGTGCCAGCAGCCTACAGGGTACTGAAGCTTTCTTT
.,.,TRBJ1-2,TRBV15,13,CATSRGGGNGYTF,TGTGCCACCAGCAGAGGGGGCGGGAATGGCTACACCTTC
.,.,TRBJ1-4,TRBV3-1/TRBV3-2,19,CASSQESGITGTLDEKLFF,TGTGCCAGCAGCCAAGAATCCGGTATAACAGGGACACTTGACGAAAAACTGTTTTTT
TRBD1,.,TRBJ1-4,TRBV10-1,14,CASSEPGQVEKLFF,TGCGCCAGCAGTGAGCCGGGACAGGTCGAAAAACTGTTTTTT
.,.,TRBJ1-5,TRBV6-6,14,CASSYIGGDQPQHF,TGTGCCAGCAGTTATATAGGGGGTGATCAGCCCCAGCATTTT
TRBD1,.,TRBJ1-4,TRBV9,13,CASSPRYRDRLFF,TGTGCCAGCAGCCCGCGGTACCGGGACAGGCTGTTTTTT
.,.,TRBJ2-3,TRBV7-2,15,CASSWGTGSTDTQYF,TGTGCCAGCAGCTGGGGGACTGGTAGCACAGATACGCAGTATTTT
TRBD1,.,TRBJ2-7,TRBV6-5,13,CASSSDRGYEQYF,TGTGCCAGCAGTTCGGACAGGGGCTACGAGCAGTACTTC
.,.,TRBJ1-2,TRBV11-3,15,CASSLLKNRVYGYTF,TGTGCCAGCAGCTTGCTTAAAAACAGAGTCTATGGCTACACCTTC
.,once,TRBJ2-2,TRBV12-3/TRBV12-4,13,CASSYQYTGELFF,TGTGCCAGCAGTTATCAGTACACCGGGGAGCTGTTTTTT
TRBD2,few,TRBJ2-1,TRBV5-5,15,CASSSGTSLYNEQFF,TGTGCCAGCAGCTCCGGGACTAGCCTTTACAATGAGCAGTTCTTC
TRBD1,few,TRBJ2-7,TRBV18,14,CASSPGDRAGEQYF,TGTGCCAGCTCACCAGGAGACAGGGCGGGCGAGCAGTACTTC
.,.,TRBJ2-1,TRBV5-1,14,CASSFGQNYNEQFF,TGCGCCAGCAGCTTTGGCCAGAACTACAATGAGCAGTTCTTC
.,.,TRBJ2-7,TRBV15,18,CATSSEPPSWGPPYEQYF,TGTGCCACCAGCAGTGAACCCCCGTCTTGGGGGCCCCCCTACGAGCAGTACTTC
TRBD2,.,TRBJ2-2,TRBV19,16,CASSFGTSGVTSELFF,TGTGCCAGTAGTTTCGGGACTAGCGGGGTTACCTCGGAGCTGTTTTTT
TRBD1,.,TRBJ1-5,TRBV6-2/TRBV6-3,13,CASSQDRGQPQHF,TGTGCCAGCAGTCAGGACAGGGGTCAGCCCCAGCATTTT
.,many,TRBJ1-2,TRBV7-9,12,CASSPGVYGYTF,TGTGCCAGCAGCCCCGGGGTATATGGCTACACCTTC
TRBD1,.,TRBJ1-3,TRBV29-1,13,CSVGDRGRNTIYF,TGCAGCGTGGGGGACAGAGGCAGAAACACCATATATTTT
.,few,TRBJ2-1,TRBV6-5,12,CASSPLRTEQFF,TGTGCCAGCAGTCCTTTGCGAACCGAGCAGTTCTTC
TRBD1,.,TRBJ2-6,TRBV28,18,CASSSPGTGGFGANVLTF,TGTGCCAGCAGTTCCCCCGGGACAGGGGGCTTTGGGGCCAACGTCCTGACTTTC
.,.,TRBJ1-5,TRBV7-2,15,CASSLSRGYNQPQHF,TGTGCCAGCAGCTTAAGTCGGGGATACAATCAGCCCCAGCATTTT
TRBD2,.,TRBJ2-7,TRBV6-2/TRBV6-3,17,CASSYSLGGRPLYEQYF,TGTGCCAGCAGTTATTCGCTAGGCGGGAGGCCCCTCTACGAGCAGTACTTC
TRBD2,.,TRBJ2-7,TRBV6-1,18,CASSDPGTSGGHSYEQYF,TGTGCCAGCAGTGACCCCGGGACTAGCGGGGGTCACTCCTACGAGCAGTACTTC
.,.,TRBJ1-1,TRBV5-4,14,CASSSTGTNTEAFF,TGTGCCAGCAGCTCAACAGGGACGAACACTGAAGCTTTCTTT
TRBD1,.,TRBJ2-7,TRBV19,15,CASSFRQGSSYEQYF,TGTGCCAGTAGTTTCCGACAGGGGTCCTCCTACGAGCAGTACTTC
.,.,TRBJ2-7,TRBV4-1,15,CASSRTQQGSYEQYF,TGCGCCAGCAGCCGTACCCAGCAGGGCTCCTACGAGCAGTACTTC
TRBD1,.,TRBJ2-1,TRBV2,15,CASIGDRAGDNEQFF,TGTGCCAGCATAGGGGACAGGGCGGGGGACAATGAGCAGTTCTTC
TRBD2,.,TRBJ2-1,TRBV6-5,14,CASRPSGRGNEQFF,TGTGCCAGCAGGCCTAGCGGGAGAGGTAATGAGCAGTTCTTC
.,few,TRBJ2-2,TRBV30,13,CAWSRTGIGELFF,TGTGCCTGGAGTCGAACAGGGATCGGGGAGCTGTTTTTT
.,few,TRBJ1-6,TRBV10-3,14,CATLQGSYNSPLHF,TGTGCCACCCTACAGGGCTCCTATAATTCACCCCTCCACTTT
TRBD1,.,TRBJ2-7,TRBV19,14,CASKYRDSSYEQYF,TGTGCCAGTAAATATCGGGACAGCTCCTACGAGCAGTACTTC
TRBD2,.,TRBJ2-5,TRBV7-9,15,CASSLAAAGKETQYF,TGTGCCAGCAGCTTAGCCGCAGCGGGGAAAGAGACCCAGTACTTC